A single T cell receptor (beta chain) is shown here with its context. Its antigen remains unknown. The sample is drawn from a study of shared clonotypes between healthy human individuals. Study-level results: Among several donors, approximately 5% of naive CD4 clonotypes were found in common.

TCRdb's copy holds only in-frame clones and misses some; the assay was immunoSEQ multiplex PCR. The profile covers 950,000 to 1,100,000 clones, with roughly 80% appearing a single time and approximately 1.3% taken by the ten largest. V trimming: 4 bases; J trimming: 4 bases; junction bases outside the gene matches: 4. The CDR3 contains 14 residues. Germline CDR1 and CDR2: SGHNT and YYREEE (reference sequence). The sequencing sample was made of memory CD4+ T cells sorted from blood. As to subset: CD45RA-negative fraction. This TCR was sampled from a man aged 18 to 30 in good health. This chain links TRBV5-4 with TRBJ2-3, with 9 positions matching TRBD2. This CDR3 is CASSQSGRSDTQYF. For the CDR3, the DNA is TGTGCCAGCAGCCAAAGCGGGAGGTCAGATACGCAGTATTTT.